The 13 T cell receptor beta chains below come from one sample, sequenced in a study of blood T cell repertoires in COVID-19. Libraries were prepared by immunoSEQ multiplex PCR; TCRdb keeps only in-frame clonotypes and omits some of them. Here the sample spans some 200,000 clones, approximately 90% being singletons. Sequencing input: peripheral blood. The source is a young man with active or convalescent COVID-19.

The rearrangement uses TRBV10-2 and TRBJ2-7; tentatively, D is TRBD2 (5 bases). Germline assignment: CDR1 WSHSY and CDR2 SAAADI. CDR3 length equals 13 residues. V was cut by 9 bases and J by 1 base, with 13 bases left in between. CDR3 in amino acids: CASRNRDSYEQYV. CDR3 in DNA: TGCGCCAGTCGGAACCGGGATTCCTACGAGCAGTACGTC.

The V and J genes are TRBV7-8 and TRBJ1-2; weak D call: TRBD1 (6 bases). V gave up 5 bases and J gave up 2 bases, with 15 bases separating them. The CDR3 totals 15 residues. In germline, CDR1 is SGHVS, CDR2 FQNEAQ. CDR3 nucleotides: TGTGCCAGCAGCCTAACCGAGACAGGAAACTATGGCTACACCTTC. Translation: CASSLTETGNYGYTF. Full variable domain (outside the CDR3, taken from reference TRBV7-8 and TRBJ1-2): GAGVSQSPRYKVAKRGQDVALRCDPISGHVSLFWYQQALGQGPEFLTYFQNEAQLDKSGLPSDRFFAERPEGSVSTLKIQRTQQEDSAVYLCASSLTETGNYGYTFGSGTRLTVV.

The chain recombines TRBV7-9 with TRBJ1-2; D possibly corresponds to TRBD1 (6 bases). The CDR3 loop spans 13 amino acids. The germline V gene encodes CDR1 SEHNR and CDR2 FQNEAQ (reference sequence). V lost 5 bases and J 10 bases, leaving 17 bases between the germline ends. The CDR3 coding sequence is TGTGCCAGCAGCCAACTCATTACAGGGTCCTACACCTTC. Translating it yields CASSQLITGSYTF.

This chain joins TRBV27 and TRBJ2-7; the D gene is possibly TRBD1 (5 bases). This CDR3 is built from 17 residues. CDR1 and CDR2 from the germline V gene are MNHEY and SMNVEV (reference sequence). V lost 1 base and J 2 bases, leaving 18 bases between the germline ends. CDR3 residues: CASSLFPSQERTYEQYF. The DNA for the CDR3 is TGTGCCAGCAGTTTATTTCCCTCACAGGAGCGAACCTACGAGCAGTACTTC.

A few counts support this clone. The V gene is TRBV7-2, the J gene TRBJ1-6; D perhaps matches TRBD1 (6 bases). Trimming took 1 base from V and 5 from J, leaving 9 bases between them. Germline values: CDR1 SGHTA, CDR2 FQGNSA. This CDR3 is 15 amino acids long. In DNA form, the CDR3 reads TGTGCCAGCAGCTTAGAGCGGACAGATAATTCACCCCTCCACTTT. This gives the protein CASSLERTDNSPLHF.

V gene TRBV5-1 combines with J gene TRBJ1-4, with D perhaps matching TRBD1 (6 bases). The CDR3 has 13 residues. The germline V gene has CDR1 SGHRS and CDR2 YFSETQ. With 4 bases removed from V and 4 bases from J, the gap between germline ends came to 8 bases. This chain's CDR3 is CASSKDSNEKLFF. CDR3 in DNA: TGCGCCAGCAGCAAGGACAGTAATGAAAAACTGTTTTTT.

The chain joins TRBV7-9 to TRBJ1-2; 9 bases line up with TRBD1. CDR3 length: 15 amino acids. J was trimmed by 5 bases and V by 5 bases; bases with no gene match: 9. Germline CDR1 is SEHNR and CDR2 is FQNEAQ (reference sequence). CDR3 nucleotide sequence: TGTGCCAGCAGCCCAACGGGACAGGGATATTATGGCTACACCTTC. Its translation is CASSPTGQGYYGYTF. The full variable domain, its missing parts supplied by reference TRBV7-9 and TRBJ1-2, is DTGVSQNPRHKITKRGQNVTFRCDPISEHNRLYWYRQTLGQGPEFLTYFQNEAQLEKSRLLSDRFSAERPKGSFSTLEIQRTEQGDSAMYLCASSPTGQGYYGYTFGSGTRLTVV.

The chain uses TRBV2 and TRBJ2-7, with D possibly being TRBD1 (6 bases). There are 13 residues in the CDR3. V was pared by 1 base and J by 6 bases, with 10 bases between. CDR1 is SNHLY and CDR2 is FYNNEI in the germline V gene. The CDR3 bases are TGTGCCAGCAGTGAAGACAGGGCTCGCGAGCAGTACTTC. Protein product: CASSEDRAREQYF. Complete variable domain (other parts from reference TRBV2 and TRBJ2-7): EPEVTQTPSHQVTQMGQEVILRCVPISNHLYFYWYRQILGQKVEFLVSFYNNEISEKSEIFDDQFSVERPDGSNFTLKIRSTKLEDSAMYFCASSEDRAREQYFGPGTRLTVT.

The chain recombines TRBV30 with TRBJ2-2; 10 bases are a match to TRBD1. CDR3 size: 12 residues. With 8 bases clipped from V and 7 bases from J, the junction kept 4 bases outside the gene matches. Germline values: CDR1 GTSNPN, CDR2 SVGIG (reference sequence). CDR3 region: CAGGQGSGELFF. DNA for the CDR3: TGTGCCGGGGGACAGGGGAGCGGGGAGCTGTTTTTT.

Worth noting for this clone: At the DNA level, this CDR3 is encoded by other sequences in the same sample as well. V usage is TRBV2 and J usage is TRBJ2-4; no clear D. This CDR3 comprises 12 residues. Germline loops: CDR1 SNHLY, CDR2 FYNNEI. V was trimmed by 3 bases and J by 7 bases, leaving 7 bases between them. CDR3 protein: CASSDRGNIQYF. The CDR3 bases are TGTGCCAGCAGTGATCGAGGCAACATTCAGTACTTC.

This chain uses TRBV7-9 with TRBJ1-2, with D tentatively TRBD1 (5 bases). The CDR3 totals 12 residues. Trimming took off 5 bases at V and 7 bases at J, with 11 bases between the two ends. Germline V lookup: CDR1 SEHNR, CDR2 FQNEAQ (reference sequence). CDR3 bases: TGTGCCAGCAGCCCCGTGGGGGGTGGCTACACCTTC. This gives the protein CASSPVGGGYTF.

The chain recombines TRBV22-1 with TRBJ1-5. TRBV22-1 is flagged as a pseudogene. The CDR3 is 17 residues long. The CDR3 region is CPGSARFCYHSNQPQHF. In nucleotides, the CDR3 is TGTCCTGGGAGCGCACGGTTCTGCTATCATAGCAATCAGCCCCAGCATTTT.

The rearrangement links TRBV5-6 to TRBJ2-7; the match to TRBD2 covers 11 bases. J was trimmed by 10 bases and V by 0 bases; bases with no gene match: 6. The CDR3 loop spans 14 amino acids. CDR1 and CDR2 from the germline V gene are SGHDT and YYEEEE. CDR3 in amino acids: CASSLGLAGGDQYV. CDR3 bases: TGTGCCAGCAGCTTGGGGCTAGCGGGGGGAGACCAGTACGTC.